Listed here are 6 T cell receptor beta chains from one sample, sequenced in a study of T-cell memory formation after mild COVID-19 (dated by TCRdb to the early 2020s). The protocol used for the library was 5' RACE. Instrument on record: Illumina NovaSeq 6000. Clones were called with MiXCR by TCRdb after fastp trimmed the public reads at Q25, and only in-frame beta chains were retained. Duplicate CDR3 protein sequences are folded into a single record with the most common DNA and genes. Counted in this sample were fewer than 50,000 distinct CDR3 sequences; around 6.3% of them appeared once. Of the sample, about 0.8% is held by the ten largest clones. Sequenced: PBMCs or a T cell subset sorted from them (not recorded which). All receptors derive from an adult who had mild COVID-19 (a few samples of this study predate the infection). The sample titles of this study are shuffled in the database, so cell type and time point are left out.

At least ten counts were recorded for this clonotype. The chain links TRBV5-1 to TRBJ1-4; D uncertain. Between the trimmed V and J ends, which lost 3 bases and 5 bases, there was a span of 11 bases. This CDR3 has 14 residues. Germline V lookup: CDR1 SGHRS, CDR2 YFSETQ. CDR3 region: CASSSGRRNEKLFF. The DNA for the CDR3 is TGCGCCAGCAGCTCCGGACGGAGAAATGAAAAACTGTTTTTT.

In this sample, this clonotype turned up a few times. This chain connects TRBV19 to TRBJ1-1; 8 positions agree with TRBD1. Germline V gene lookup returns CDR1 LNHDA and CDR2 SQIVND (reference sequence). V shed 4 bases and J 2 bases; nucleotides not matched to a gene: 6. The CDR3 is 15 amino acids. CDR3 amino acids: CASSTRTGTNTEAFF. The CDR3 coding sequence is TGTGCCAGTAGTACCCGGACAGGGACTAACACTGAAGCTTTCTTT.

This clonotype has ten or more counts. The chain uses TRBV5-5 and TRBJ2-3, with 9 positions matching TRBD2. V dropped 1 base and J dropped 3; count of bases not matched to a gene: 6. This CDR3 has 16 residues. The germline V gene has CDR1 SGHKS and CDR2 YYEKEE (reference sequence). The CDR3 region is CASSLLAGVTTDTQYF. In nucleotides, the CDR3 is TGTGCCAGCAGCTTGTTAGCGGGAGTTACTACAGATACGCAGTATTTT.

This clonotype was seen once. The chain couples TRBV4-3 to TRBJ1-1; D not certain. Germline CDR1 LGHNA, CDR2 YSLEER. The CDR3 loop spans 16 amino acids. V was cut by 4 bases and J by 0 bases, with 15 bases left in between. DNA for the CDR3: TGCGCCAGCAGCCTACAATTGAGTGCCTTGAACACTGAAGCTTTCTTT. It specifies CASSLQLSALNTEAFF.

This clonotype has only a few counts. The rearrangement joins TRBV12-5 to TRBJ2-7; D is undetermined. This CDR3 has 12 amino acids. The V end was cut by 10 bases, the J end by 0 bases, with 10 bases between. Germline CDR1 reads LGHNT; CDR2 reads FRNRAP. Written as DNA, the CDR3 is TGTGCTAATCCAGATAGCTCCTACGAGCAGTACTTC. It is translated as CANPDSSYEQYF.

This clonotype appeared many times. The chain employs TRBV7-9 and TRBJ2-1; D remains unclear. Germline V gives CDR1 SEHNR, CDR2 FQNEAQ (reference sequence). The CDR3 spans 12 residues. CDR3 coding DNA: TGTGGGGCCGGGCGGTTATACAATGAGCAGTTCTTC. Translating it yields CGAGRLYNEQFF.